The 29 T cell receptor beta chains given below trace back to one sample, sequenced in a study of OX40 agonist ivuxolimab in advanced cancers. Assay: immunoSEQ multiplex PCR; the TCRdb copy retains only in-frame clones and omits some. The sample lists around 110,000 clones; about nine tenths were seen once. The source material was CD4+ or CD8+ T cells sorted from blood, sampled in a trial of the OX40 agonist ivuxolimab. Source of these receptors: an adult with an advanced solid tumor such as melanoma, head and neck, liver or kidney cancer.

J is TRBJ2-2 and V is TRBV7-9; D is unclear. In germline, CDR1 is SEHNR, CDR2 FQNEAQ (reference sequence). V lost 1 base, J lost 6 bases, and 9 bases lay in between. The CDR3 is made up of 14 amino acids. CDR3 DNA: TGTGCCAGCAGCTTAGGGGGTCGCCCCGGGGAGCTGTTTTTT. This encodes CASSLGGRPGELFF.

This chain links TRBV6-6 with TRBJ1-6, with D tentatively TRBD1 (5 bases). The CDR3 contains 14 residues. Germline CDR1 and CDR2: MNHNY and SVGAGI (reference sequence). Trimming removed 6 bases at V and 6 bases at J, with 12 bases between. The CDR3 DNA follows: TGTGCCAGCAGCCGTAGACAGACTAATTCACCCCTCCACTTT. This sequence encodes CASSRRQTNSPLHF.

The table lists this clone with a count of one. The V gene is TRBV2, the J gene TRBJ2-5, with D tentatively TRBD2 (6 bases). Germline V gene lookup returns CDR1 SNHLY and CDR2 FYNNEI. CDR3 length: 13 amino acids. Trimming took off 5 bases at V and 1 base at J, with 8 bases between the two ends. The CDR3 protein is CASSRTIQETQYF. CDR3 in DNA: TGTGCCAGCAGTAGGACTATCCAAGAGACCCAGTACTTC.

In its sample, this clone was seen once. V gene TRBV27 combines with J gene TRBJ1-6, with D possibly TRBD1 on 6 matching bases. Germline lookup yields CDR1 MNHEY and CDR2 SMNVEV (reference sequence). CDR3 size: 15 residues. Trimming cost V 2 bases and J 7 bases, with 12 bases left between them. The CDR3 DNA is TGTGCCAGCAGTTTAGGGGGGCCGGGGAATTCACCCCTCCACTTT. It codes for CASSLGGPGNSPLHF.

The chain joins TRBV5-4 to TRBJ2-3; TRBD2 matches at 8 bases. Trimming removed 8 bases from V and 4 bases from J; junction bases left unmatched: 12. Germline V gene sequence: CDR1 SGHNT, CDR2 YYREEE (reference sequence). The CDR3 spans 15 residues. CDR3 DNA sequence: TGTGCCAGTTTTAGCGGGAACCTGAGACCAGATACGCAGTATTTT. The encoded protein is CASFSGNLRPDTQYF.

The chain joins TRBV10-3 to TRBJ1-1, with 7 positions matching TRBD1. The junction had 10 bases not matched to a gene; V was cut back by 2 bases and J by 4 bases. The germline gives CDR1 ENHRY, CDR2 SYGVKD. CDR3 length equals 16 residues. The CDR3 here is CAISEPNRGPSTEAFF. CDR3 coding DNA: TGTGCCATCAGTGAGCCCAACAGGGGCCCCTCCACTGAAGCTTTCTTT.

The V and J genes are TRBV5-1 and TRBJ2-3, with 8 bases that match TRBD2. J was trimmed by 3 bases and V by 0 bases; bases with no gene match: 6. CDR1 and CDR2 from the germline V gene are SGHRS and YFSETQ. This CDR3 has 16 residues. CDR3 residues: CASSLGTSWETDTQYF. CDR3 nucleotides: TGCGCCAGCAGCTTGGGGACTAGCTGGGAGACAGATACGCAGTATTTT.

This clone was seen only once. The gene calls are TRBV5-8 and TRBJ2-1, with 8 positions matching TRBD1. The junction had 3 bases not matched to a gene; V was cut back by 0 bases and J by 4 bases. In germline, CDR1 is SGHTS, CDR2 YDEGEE. The CDR3 consists of 15 residues. DNA for the CDR3: TGTGCCAGCAGCTTGGGACAGGGGACTTACAATGAGCAGTTCTTC. Amino acids: CASSLGQGTYNEQFF.

This clone has a single count. The V gene is TRBV6-5, the J gene TRBJ1-1; D gene uncertain. The CDR3 is 15 amino acids. From germline, CDR1 is MNHEY and CDR2 SVGAGI. V lost 0 bases to trimming and J lost 0 bases, with 8 bases between them. The CDR3 DNA reads TGTGCCAGCAGTTACTCGCTAAAGTTGAACACTGAAGCTTTCTTT. Translation gives CASSYSLKLNTEAFF.

The genes are TRBV10-3 and TRBJ1-1; D gene ambiguous. Per the germline V gene, CDR1 is ENHRY and CDR2 is SYGVKD. The CDR3 covers 13 residues. V was clipped by 4 bases and J by 0 bases, with 6 bases between them. The DNA of the CDR3 is TGTGCCATCAGTGCAAAGGTGAACACTGAAGCTTTCTTT. Its translation: CAISAKVNTEAFF.

The rearrangement uses TRBV18 and TRBJ1-2; 9 nucleotides line up with TRBD1. CDR1 and CDR2 from the germline V gene are KGHSH and LQKENI. J lost 6 bases, V lost 6 bases, and 11 bases had no gene match. The CDR3 runs to 15 residues. CDR3 DNA: TGTGCCAGCTCGCGTGTACAGGGGGCGCAAGATGGCTACACCTTC. It is translated as CASSRVQGAQDGYTF.

The J gene is TRBJ1-6, the V gene TRBV7-3; TRBD1 aligns across 8 bases. The CDR3 loop spans 15 amino acids. With V trimmed by 0 bases and J by 11 bases, 6 bases remained unmatched. Germline-derived CDR1 and CDR2 are SGHTA and FQGTGA. The CDR3 is CASSLTDRVSAPLHF. DNA of the CDR3: TGTGCCAGCAGCTTAACGGACAGGGTCTCGGCACCCCTCCACTTT.

This clone appeared once. The V gene is TRBV28, the J gene TRBJ2-7; 7 positions match TRBD1. Trimming took 4 bases from V and 7 from J; bases not matched to a gene: 4. This CDR3 spans 12 amino acids. Germline CDR1 reads MDHEN; CDR2 reads SYDVKM. CDR3 residues: CASSSGGKEQYF. For the CDR3, the DNA is TGTGCCAGCAGTTCAGGGGGAAAAGAGCAGTACTTC.

This clone was seen only once. V and J are TRBV5-1 and TRBJ1-4, with unresolved D. The CDR3 loop spans 13 amino acids. Germline V CDR1 and CDR2: SGHRS, YFSETQ. V lost 3 bases, J lost 8 bases, and 11 bases lay in between. As DNA, the CDR3 is TGCGCCAGCAGCTCCTCATCTGGGGAAAAACTGTTTTTT. It is translated as CASSSSSGEKLFF.

The rearrangement joins TRBV5-5 to TRBJ2-7; D unclear. V dropped 1 base and J dropped 2 bases, with 13 bases sitting between them. This CDR3 comprises 15 residues. The germline CDR1 and CDR2 sequences are SGHKS and YYEKEE (reference sequence). The CDR3 nucleotides are TGTGCCAGCAGCTTGTCAAGAGTTCTCGCCTACGAGCAGTACTTC. As protein: CASSLSRVLAYEQYF.

The chain employs TRBV28 and TRBJ1-3; D is uncertain. The CDR3 runs 13 residues. Germline V gene sequence: CDR1 MDHEN, CDR2 SYDVKM. The V and J ends lost 7 bases and 4 bases respectively, with 11 bases between them. In DNA, the CDR3 is TGTGCCAGCAAAGAGACCCGGGGAAACACCATATATTTT. As protein: CASKETRGNTIYF.

The chain links TRBV29-1 to TRBJ2-1, with TRBD2 matching over 8 bases. The length of the CDR3 is 13 residues. The J segment lost 6 bases and the V segment lost 4 bases, leaving 5 bases of the junction unmatched. Germline V gene data show CDR1 as SQVTM and CDR2 as ANQGSEA. The chain's CDR3 is CSVGAGGINEQFF. DNA of the CDR3: TGCAGCGTTGGTGCGGGGGGAATCAATGAGCAGTTCTTC.

V gene TRBV4-2 combines with J gene TRBJ2-5; D is perhaps TRBD1 (6 bases). V lost 1 base and J 4 bases, leaving 13 bases between the germline ends. Germline-derived CDR1 and CDR2 are LGHNA and YNFKEQ. The CDR3 extends over 15 amino acids. CDR3 loop: CASSQGTGQGETQYF. The CDR3 nucleotides are TGTGCCAGCAGCCAAGGTACAGGGCAGGGAGAGACCCAGTACTTC.

J is TRBJ2-3 and V is TRBV19; 10 bases map to TRBD2. Germline V gene lookup returns CDR1 LNHDA and CDR2 SQIVND (reference sequence). V was pared by 4 bases and J by 4 bases, with 11 bases of the junction left unmatched. This CDR3 has 17 amino acids. The CDR3 nucleotides read TGTGCCAGTAGTAGGGGGGCTAGCGGGGGCGGAGCAGATACGCAGTATTTT. Protein product: CASSRGASGGGADTQYF.

V is TRBV7-2 and J is TRBJ1-5; no clear D gene. Germline V gives CDR1 SGHTA, CDR2 FQGNSA. V was shortened by 1 base and J by 4 bases, with 11 bases between the two germline ends. The CDR3 runs 15 residues. In DNA, the CDR3 is TGTGCCAGCAGCTTAGATGTTGCCTCTAATCAGCCCCAGCATTTT. Translation gives CASSLDVASNQPQHF.

The chain uses TRBV30 and TRBJ1-2; D is unclear. Germline V gene data show CDR1 as GTSNPN and CDR2 as SVGIG (reference sequence). V was trimmed by 2 bases and J by 1 base, leaving 11 bases between them. CDR3 length equals 14 residues. Written as DNA, the CDR3 is TGTGCCTGGAGTAGGAGAGGAGTTAACTATGGCTACACCTTC. Its translation: CAWSRRGVNYGYTF. The full variable domain, in which reference TRBV30 and TRBJ1-2 provide the parts outside the CDR3, is SQTIHQWPATLVQPVGSPLSLECTVEGTSNPNLYWYRQAAGRGLQLLFYSVGIGQISSEVPQNLSASRPQDRQFILSSKKLLLSDSGFYLCAWSRRGVNYGYTFGSGTRLTVV.

The chain links TRBV5-1 to TRBJ1-2; D gene ambiguous. V lost 0 bases, J lost 6 bases, and 9 bases lay in between. This CDR3 comprises 13 residues. Germline CDR1 reads SGHRS; CDR2 reads YFSETQ. The CDR3 loop is CASSLEVGNGYTF. The CDR3 nucleotides read TGCGCCAGCAGCTTGGAAGTAGGGAATGGCTACACCTTC.

The rearrangement joins TRBV19 to TRBJ1-2, with D maybe TRBD1 (5 bases). Trimming left V 6 bases short and J 3 bases short, with 35 bases between. The germline gives CDR1 LNHDA, CDR2 SQIVND (reference sequence). The CDR3 is 21 residues long. The DNA for the CDR3 is TGTGCCAGTAGCCATCGCGGCAAGGGACCGGAAAATGAATTGGGTTACTATGGCTACACCTTC. Protein sequence: CASSHRGKGPENELGYYGYTF.

The CDR3 DNA reads TGCGCCAGCAGCTTATCAGGGGGGCGAGGGACCGGGGAGCTGTTTTTT. It encodes CASSLSGGRGTGELFF. The chain combines TRBV5-1 with TRBJ2-2; maybe TRBD1 (7 bases). Germline loops: CDR1 SGHRS, CDR2 YFSETQ. V lost 2 bases, J lost 5 bases, and 16 bases lay in between. CDR3 size: 16 residues.

The V gene is TRBV6-5, the J gene TRBJ1-2; TRBD1 matches 7 bases. The junction had 6 bases not matched to a gene; V was cut back by 7 bases and J by 4 bases. The CDR3 is 13 amino acids. Germline V CDR1 and CDR2: MNHEY, SVGAGI. The CDR3 reads CASTPGGFYGYTF. The DNA for the CDR3 is TGTGCCAGCACTCCAGGGGGATTCTATGGCTACACCTTC.

This clone was observed a few times. V and J are TRBV6-5 and TRBJ1-5; possible D gene TRBD1, 6 bases. Germline-derived CDR1 and CDR2 are MNHEY and SVGAGI. V was pared by 6 bases and J by 11 bases, with 11 bases between. The CDR3 extends over 11 amino acids. CDR3 sequence reads: CASRQGKAQHF. The CDR3 nucleotides read TGTGCCAGCAGACAGGGTAAAGCCCAGCATTTT.

This chain joins TRBV7-2 and TRBJ2-5; 7 positions match TRBD2. Per germline, CDR1 SGHTA and CDR2 FQGNSA. The CDR3 loop spans 14 amino acids. Trimming cost V 5 bases and J 5 bases; bases outside gene matches: 8. The CDR3 nucleotides are TGTGCCAGCAGCCAGGGAGGGTTCCAGGAGACCCAGTACTTC. Translation: CASSQGGFQETQYF.

The chain links TRBV28 to TRBJ1-2, with D possibly matching TRBD1 (5 bases). Between the trimmed V and J ends, which lost 8 bases and 2 bases, there was a span of 9 bases. The germline CDR1 and CDR2 sequences are MDHEN and SYDVKM. This CDR3 is 12 amino acids long. Written as DNA, the CDR3 is TGTGCCAGCGGGGGAGGGAACTATGGCTACACCTTC. Protein product: CASGGGNYGYTF.

V and J are TRBV30 and TRBJ1-2; 7 bases fit TRBD1. This CDR3 has 13 amino acids. The germline gives CDR1 GTSNPN, CDR2 SVGIG (reference sequence). Losses at the gene ends were 2 bases for V and 3 bases for J; bases not matched to a gene: 3. The CDR3 reads CAWSPTGHYGYTF. The CDR3 coding sequence is TGTGCCTGGAGTCCGACAGGGCACTATGGCTACACCTTC.